Presented here are 4 T cell receptor beta chains from one specimen sequenced in a study of OX40 agonist ivuxolimab in advanced cancers. The method was immunoSEQ multiplex PCR; TCRdb's version includes in-frame clones alone and lacks a portion of them. The top ten hold under 3% of the sample, which has approximately 74,000 clones, around 83% seen once. The sequencing here drew on CD4+ or CD8+ T cells sorted from blood, taken in a trial of the OX40 agonist ivuxolimab. These receptors all come from an adult with an advanced solid tumor such as melanoma, head and neck, liver or kidney cancer.

The chain recombines TRBV5-4 with TRBJ2-3; the match to TRBD2 covers 8 bases. The CDR3 spans 15 residues. CDR1 and CDR2 from the germline V gene are SGHNT and YYREEE (reference sequence). The J segment lost 4 bases and the V segment lost 4 bases, leaving 8 bases of the junction unmatched. The CDR3 sequence is CASSPRGLASDTQYF. CDR3 bases: TGTGCCAGCAGCCCGCGAGGACTAGCTTCAGATACGCAGTATTTT.

The chain carries TRBV18 and TRBJ1-1; weak D call: TRBD1 (6 bases). This CDR3 comprises 14 residues. Trimming pared 5 bases from V and 2 bases from J, leaving 12 bases between. Germline V gene lookup returns CDR1 KGHSH and CDR2 LQKENI. The CDR3 is CASSKQGANTEAFF. The CDR3 DNA sequence: TGTGCCAGCTCAAAACAGGGAGCCAACACTGAAGCTTTCTTT.

This clone is a singleton in its sample. DNA of the CDR3: TGTGCTACCAAGGGGATTAGGTCCTACGAGCAGTACTTC. Translated: CATKGIRSYEQYF. The V gene is TRBV6-6, the J gene TRBJ2-7, with D possibly matching TRBD1 (5 bases). Per the germline V gene, CDR1 is MNHNY and CDR2 is SVGAGI (reference sequence). There are 13 residues in the CDR3.

This chain uses TRBV2 with TRBJ2-3; D is tentatively TRBD1 or TRBD2 (6 bases each). The CDR3 is made up of 17 amino acids. The V end lost 8 bases, the J end lost 3 bases, and 24 bases lay between the germline ends. Germline V gene sequence: CDR1 SNHLY, CDR2 FYNNEI. CDR3 bases: TGTGCCAGCCCCCCAGGGGACTTTCGGTCGGTTACAGATACGCAGTATTTT. Its translation: CASPPGDFRSVTDTQYF.